The clone carrying this T cell receptor (beta chain) was seen just once. This sample stems from a study of blood T cell repertoires in COVID-19. Germline CDR1 reads MDHEN; CDR2 reads SYDVKM. V gave up 4 bases and J gave up 1 base, with 13 bases separating them. The CDR3 has 15 residues. In the source study's methods: Estimates of nucleated cell counts were drawn from the amplification of reference gene primers. The table came from immunoSEQ multiplex PCR; TCRdb's copy has only in-frame clones and leaves some out. V and J calls and clone size are given by that table; D and trimming were obtained from the DNA. The sample yields about 400,000 clones, about 88% seen once.

The chain joins TRBV28 to TRBJ1-1; D remains ambiguous. Sequencing was carried out using peripheral blood. This clonotype was sampled from a human donor in a cohort sampled during active COVID-19. The CDR3, as DNA: TGTGCCAGCAGTTCCTGGGGAGGACCGAACACTGAAGCTTTCTTT. It specifies CASSSWGGPNTEAFF.